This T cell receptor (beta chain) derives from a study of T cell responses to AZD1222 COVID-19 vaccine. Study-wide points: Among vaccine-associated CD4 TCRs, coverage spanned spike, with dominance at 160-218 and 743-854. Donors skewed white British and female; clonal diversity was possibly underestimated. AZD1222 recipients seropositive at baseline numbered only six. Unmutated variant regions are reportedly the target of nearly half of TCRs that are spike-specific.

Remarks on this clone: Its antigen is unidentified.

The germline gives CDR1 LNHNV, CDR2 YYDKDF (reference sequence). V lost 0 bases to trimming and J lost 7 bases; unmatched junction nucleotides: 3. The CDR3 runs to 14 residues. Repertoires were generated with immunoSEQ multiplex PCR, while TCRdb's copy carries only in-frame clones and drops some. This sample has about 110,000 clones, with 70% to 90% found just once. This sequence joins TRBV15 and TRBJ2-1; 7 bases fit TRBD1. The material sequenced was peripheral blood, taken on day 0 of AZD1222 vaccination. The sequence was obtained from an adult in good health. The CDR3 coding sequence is TGTGCCACCAGCAGAGATCTGGGACAGAATGAGCAGTTCTTC. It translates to CATSRDLGQNEQFF.